The 7 T cell receptor beta chains given below trace back to one sample, sequenced in a study of blood T cell repertoires in COVID-19. Profiling relied on immunoSEQ multiplex PCR, and the TCRdb table lists in-frame clones only, not all of them. The sample yields more than 150,000 clones, approximately 83% seen once. Sequenced material: peripheral blood. These receptors all stem from a man aged 55-75 years with acute or convalescent COVID-19.

This chain joins TRBV7-8 and TRBJ1-3; D ambiguous. There are 11 residues in the CDR3. From germline, CDR1 is SGHVS and CDR2 FQNEAQ. V was pared by 11 bases and J by 4 bases, with 9 bases between. This chain's CDR3 is CAFSRGNTIYF. DNA of the CDR3: TGTGCCTTTTCGAGGGGAAACACCATATATTTT.

The J gene is TRBJ1-1, the V gene TRBV11-2; TRBD1 is a possible D gene (5 bases). This CDR3 is built from 13 residues. Germline V gives CDR1 SGHAT, CDR2 FQNNGV. Trimming pared 5 bases from V and 10 bases from J, leaving 17 bases between. The DNA for the CDR3 is TGTGCCAGCAGCCCGGGGGAAACCCGGGGAGCTTTCTTT. Protein sequence: CASSPGETRGAFF.

The rearrangement uses TRBV3-1 (or the pseudogene TRBV3-2) and TRBJ2-1, with a tentative D call TRBD2 (6 bases). The CDR3 consists of 15 residues. With 7 bases removed from V and 7 bases from J, the gap between germline ends came to 20 bases. Germline loops: CDR1 LGHDT, CDR2 YNNKEL (reference sequence). The DNA for the CDR3 is TGTGCCAGCAAGGTAGGGACTCTCACTTCTAATGAGCAGTTCTTC. Its protein is CASKVGTLTSNEQFF.

About this clone: Other DNA sequences in the same sample also yield this CDR3. This chain joins TRBV18 and TRBJ1-5; TRBD1 might be the D (6 bases). The CDR3 runs to 13 residues. Germline values: CDR1 KGHSH, CDR2 LQKENI. Trimming cost V 5 bases and J 4 bases, with 9 bases left between them. CDR3 protein: CASSWTENQPQHF. The DNA of the CDR3 is TGTGCCAGCTCATGGACAGAGAATCAGCCCCAGCATTTT.

The chain couples TRBV7-9 to TRBJ2-3; possibly TRBD2 for D (6 bases). The CDR3 spans 14 residues. V gave up 7 bases and J gave up 4 bases, with 15 bases separating them. Looked up from germline, CDR1 is SEHNR and CDR2 is FQNEAQ (reference sequence). The CDR3 reads CASTPGRSADTQYF. CDR3 coding DNA: TGTGCCAGCACCCCCGGGAGAAGTGCAGATACGCAGTATTTT.

The gene calls are TRBV6-5 and TRBJ1-2; 7 positions agree with TRBD1. CDR1 is MNHEY, CDR2 SVGAGI, per germline. This CDR3 comprises 15 residues. V lost 6 bases to trimming and J lost 4 bases; unmatched junction nucleotides: 11. The CDR3 DNA reads as TGTGCCAGCAGGTCCGGGGGTGGGACAGCCTATGGCTACACCTTC. Its protein is CASRSGGGTAYGYTF.

The genes are TRBV7-2 and TRBJ2-5; TRBD2 is a possible D gene (7 bases). There are 15 residues in the CDR3. The germline V gene encodes CDR1 SGHTA and CDR2 FQGNSA. Trimming left V 5 bases short and J 5 bases short, with 18 bases between. Written as DNA, the CDR3 is TGTGCCAGCAGCCCCCTTGGAGGGGGGGGCGAGACCCAGTACTTC. It codes for CASSPLGGGGETQYF. Based on the CDR3 plus reference TRBV7-2 and TRBJ2-5, the full variable domain is GAGVSQSPSNKVTEKGKDVELRCDPISGHTALYWYRQSLGQGLEFLIYFQGNSAPDKSGLPSDRFSAERTGGSVSTLTIQRTQQEDSAVYLCASSPLGGGGETQYFGPGTRLLVL.